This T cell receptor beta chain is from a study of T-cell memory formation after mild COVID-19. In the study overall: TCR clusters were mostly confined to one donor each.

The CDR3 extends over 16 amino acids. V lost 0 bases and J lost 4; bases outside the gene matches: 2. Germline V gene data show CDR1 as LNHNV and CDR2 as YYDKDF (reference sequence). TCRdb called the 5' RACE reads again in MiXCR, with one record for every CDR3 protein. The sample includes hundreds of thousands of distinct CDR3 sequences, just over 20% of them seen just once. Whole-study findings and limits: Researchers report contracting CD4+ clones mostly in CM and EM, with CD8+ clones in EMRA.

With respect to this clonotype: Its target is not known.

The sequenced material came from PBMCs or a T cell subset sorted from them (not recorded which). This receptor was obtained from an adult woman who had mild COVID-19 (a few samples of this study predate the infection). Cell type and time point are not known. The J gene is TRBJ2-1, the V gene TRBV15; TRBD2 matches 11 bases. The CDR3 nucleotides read TGTGCCACCAGCAGAGAGAGACTAGCGGGGTACAATGAGCAGTTCTTC. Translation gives CATSRERLAGYNEQFF.